These T cell receptor beta chains were read from a single sample in a study of cytomegalovirus exposure and HLA in healthy donors. Generated by immunoSEQ multiplex PCR, the TCRdb table keeps only in-frame clones and is missing some. The repertoire has 150,000 to 200,000 clones, roughly four fifths of them found once; the top ten carry roughly 4.5%. Sequencing was done on a sample of PBMCs. Receptor source: a man aged 45-65 years in good health and CMV-seropositive. The CDR3 runs from the conserved cysteine through the conserved F or W. Clone size is stated in some rows and not others, as once, few, many or a class when expanded.

TRBJ1-4	NA	TRBV28	CASSLDQGVREKLFF
TRBJ2-5	few	TRBV5-4	CASSLGARSQETQYF
TRBJ2-1	NA	TRBV5-1	CASRSGESVEQFF
TRBJ2-3	NA	TRBV2	CASISGGTDTQYF
TRBJ2-5	NA	TRBV29-1	CSVEPGQGGGETQYF
TRBJ1-4	NA	TRBV5-1	CASSLGQGNEKLFF
TRBJ2-5	NA	TRBV25-1	CASSGPTTSGGETQYF
TRBJ1-1	many	TRBV21-1	CASSKVAGPNTEAFF
TRBJ2-1	NA	TRBV7-3	CASSLSGPSYNEQLF
TRBJ1-1	NA	TRBV29-1	CSALPGKNTEAFF
TRBJ2-7	NA	TRBV27	CATQGGERYEQYF
TRBJ2-2	NA	TRBV5-1	CASSLFGGRTGELFF
TRBJ2-7	NA	TRBV4-1	CASSQELAGVPYEQYF
TRBJ2-7	NA	TRBV7-2	CASSPIAGGHYEQYF
TRBJ2-5	NA	TRBV7-9	CASSTSGGWIQETQYF
TRBJ2-7	NA	TRBV10-1	CASSEGLAEHYEQYF
TRBJ2-7	NA	TRBV5-5	CASSLAWTGSYEQYF
TRBJ1-5	NA	TRBV19	CASSRDRETVGNQPQHF
TRBJ2-3	NA	TRBV14	CASSQEISTDTQYF
TRBJ1-5	NA	TRBV6-1	CASSETGYNQPQHF
TRBJ2-2	NA	TRBV7-8	CASSSLLELTGELFF
TRBJ2-7	NA	TRBV6-6	CASSLGTSAYEQYF
TRBJ1-2	NA	TRBV4-1	CASSQAGRHGYTF
TRBJ2-7	NA	TRBV19	CASSSSGSYEQYF
TRBJ1-2	NA	TRBV2	CASSRTGGGGYTF
TRBJ2-7	NA	TRBV6-1	CASSQDRWWYEQYF
TRBJ2-1	NA	TRBV10-3	CAISHNNYNEQFF
TRBJ2-5	NA	TRBV28	CASRPTGGSETQYF
TRBJ1-1	NA	TRBV7-9	CASSLVGGLGTEAFF
NA	once	TRBV4-1	CASSQDKEESSYEQYF
TRBJ2-3	once	TRBV7-3	CASSLKGGGPDTQYF
TRBJ1-6	NA	TRBV6-5	CATGIGRGIRALHF
TRBJ1-6	NA	TRBV27	CASSLTRQGSSPLHF
TRBJ1-2	NA	TRBV28	CASSLFSLRTGGDYGYTF
TRBJ2-7	NA	TRBV6-6	CASSYLTGYEQYF
TRBJ2-7	NA	TRBV27	CASSRPQLAGPVEQYF
TRBJ1-2	NA	TRBV6-1	CASSVSGTLDPYGYTF
TRBJ2-1	NA	TRBV5-1	CASSLTSGSDEQFF
TRBJ2-3	NA	TRBV6-1	CASSDPLFGGGPTDTQYF
TRBJ2-2	NA	TRBV7-2	CASIPSANTGELFF
TRBJ2-5	NA	TRBV5-4	CASSLGLDWETQYF
TRBJ2-5	NA	TRBV4-3	CASSQARGGSETQYF
TRBJ1-2	NA	TRBV9	CASSAQPTGLTYGYTF
TRBJ2-7	NA	TRBV28	CASSPTGGPSYEQYF
TRBJ1-6	NA	TRBV9	CASSVEGRGGSPLHF
TRBJ2-2	NA	TRBV5-3	CARSLARDRNTGELFF
TRBJ2-3	NA	TRBV6-5	CASGLQPDTQYF
TRBJ2-7	NA	TRBV5-4	CASSLYGRNEQYF
TRBJ2-5	once	TRBV19	CASSIGAVPKETQYF
TRBJ2-3	NA	TRBV29-1	CSGLLLGRPTDTQYF
TRBJ2-3	NA	TRBV27	CASSFRGGRDTQYF
TRBJ2-5	NA	TRBV5-4	CASSLAGRTGRKETQYF
TRBJ2-7	NA	TRBV27	CASSPGLAPYEQYF